The 30 T cell receptor beta chains below come from one sample, sequenced in a study of blood T cell repertoires in COVID-19. Some clones are missing from TCRdb's copy, which holds only in-frame ones; the method was immunoSEQ multiplex PCR. There are 65,000 to 90,000 clones in the sample; roughly 80% occur only once, and 5.5% to 7.5% lies in the top ten. Sequenced material: peripheral blood. Receptors originate from a woman in her fifties or sixties with acute or convalescent COVID-19.

This clone appeared a single time. The chain combines TRBV19 with TRBJ2-7; 7 positions match TRBD1. The ends lost 4 bases at V and 6 bases at J; junction bases unmatched: 9. Germline V gene sequence: CDR1 LNHDA, CDR2 SQIVND (reference sequence). The CDR3 has 14 residues. Written as DNA, the CDR3 is TGTGCCAGTAGTACCACGGACAGGCTCGGCGAGCAGTACTTC. Translating it yields CASSTTDRLGEQYF.

The chain carries TRBV3-1 (or the pseudogene TRBV3-2) and TRBJ2-5; TRBD2 matches 7 bases. The germline V gene encodes CDR1 LGHDT and CDR2 YNNKEL (reference sequence). Trimming cost V 5 bases and J 5 bases; bases outside gene matches: 17. The CDR3 covers 17 residues. In DNA form, the CDR3 reads TGTGCCAGCAGCACCCCTCTCGGGGCTAGCGGAGGGGAGACCCAGTACTTC. This translates into CASSTPLGASGGETQYF.

This clone has only one observation. The chain links TRBV6-5 to TRBJ1-2, with 9 bases that match TRBD1. V lost 6 bases and J lost 3; bases outside the gene matches: 8. Germline loops: CDR1 MNHEY, CDR2 SVGAGI. CDR3 length: 15 amino acids. CDR3 DNA: TGTGCCAGCAGCAAACAGGGGGCAGAGGACTATGGCTACACCTTC. This sequence encodes CASSKQGAEDYGYTF.

The chain joins TRBV7-3 to TRBJ2-1, with TRBD2 identical over 7 bases. The CDR3 runs to 15 residues. Germline V lookup: CDR1 SGHTA, CDR2 FQGTGA. With V trimmed by 3 bases and J by 3 bases, 5 bases remained unmatched. The DNA for the CDR3 is TGTGCCAGCAGCTTCAGTGGGGGGGACTACAATGAGCAGTTCTTC. Translating it yields CASSFSGGDYNEQFF.

This clone occurred a few times. The rearrangement joins TRBV27 to TRBJ1-4, with TRBD1 identical over 9 bases. The V segment lost 5 bases and the J segment 7 bases; nucleotides outside the gene matches: 8. This CDR3 spans 15 amino acids. Germline CDR1 is MNHEY and CDR2 is SMNVEV (reference sequence). This CDR3 reads CASSPLTGGTEKLFF. CDR3 sequence (DNA): TGTGCCAGCAGTCCCCTTACAGGGGGCACTGAAAAACTGTTTTTT.

The chain is built from TRBV5-5 and TRBJ1-2; no clear D. The CDR3 covers 13 residues. Germline V CDR1 and CDR2: SGHKS, YYEKEE (reference sequence). The V and J ends lost 4 bases and 4 bases respectively, with 11 bases between them. The CDR3 loop reads CASSAVTSYGYTF. CDR3 in DNA: TGTGCCAGCAGCGCCGTGACAAGCTATGGCTACACCTTC.

The J gene is TRBJ2-1, the V gene TRBV10-2; D call uncertain. The germline V and J ends were trimmed by 8 bases and 9 bases, with 8 bases remaining between them. In germline, CDR1 is WSHSY, CDR2 SAAADI. The length of the CDR3 is 10 residues. CDR3 region: CASGQREQFF. The CDR3 DNA sequence: TGCGCCAGCGGTCAGCGTGAGCAGTTCTTC.

This sequence joins TRBV2 and TRBJ1-1; D perhaps matches TRBD1 (5 bases). Trimming left V 8 bases short and J 1 base short, with 11 bases between. Germline CDR1 is SNHLY and CDR2 is FYNNEI. The length of the CDR3 is 13 residues. The CDR3 coding sequence is TGTGCCAGCGGGGGGTCGGCGAACACTGAAGCTTTCTTT. Protein product: CASGGSANTEAFF.

The count of this clone is one. The chain has TRBV2 and TRBJ2-3, with 11 bases identical to TRBD1. V lost 6 bases and J lost 6; bases outside the gene matches: 8. In germline, CDR1 is SNHLY, CDR2 FYNNEI. This CDR3 comprises 15 residues. The DNA of the CDR3 is TGTGCCAGCAGAGTGGACAGGGGGCAGGGGGATACGCAGTATTTT. It yields the protein CASRVDRGQGDTQYF.

This clone appeared a few times. The chain employs TRBV19 and TRBJ2-2; no reliable D call. Germline V gene lookup returns CDR1 LNHDA and CDR2 SQIVND (reference sequence). V lost 7 bases and J 6 bases, leaving 15 bases between the germline ends. The CDR3 has 14 residues. The CDR3 protein is CASTIPGWAGELFF. CDR3 bases: TGTGCCAGTACCATTCCAGGTTGGGCCGGGGAGCTGTTTTTT.

This chain joins TRBV30 and TRBJ2-1; a possible D gene is TRBD2 (6 bases). Trimming took off 3 bases at V and 3 bases at J, with 12 bases between the two ends. The CDR3 is 14 amino acids. Germline CDR1 and CDR2: GTSNPN and SVGIG (reference sequence). Here the CDR3 DNA reads TGTGCCTGGAGAGGTGGGGGGAACTACAATGAGCAGTTCTTC. Its protein product is CAWRGGGNYNEQFF.

The rearrangement links TRBV11-1 to TRBJ2-1; possible D gene TRBD2, 6 bases. With 7 bases removed from V and 7 bases from J, the gap between germline ends came to 14 bases. From germline, CDR1 is SGHAT and CDR2 FQDESV (reference sequence). CDR3 length: 13 residues. The CDR3 sequence: CASTPRGGNEQFF. DNA for the CDR3: TGTGCCAGCACCCCACGTGGAGGGAATGAGCAGTTCTTC.

V usage is TRBV19 and J usage is TRBJ1-2, with 9 bases matching TRBD1. Per the germline V gene, CDR1 is LNHDA and CDR2 is SQIVND (reference sequence). The CDR3 is 13 amino acids. Unmatched junction bases numbered 8, after V lost 8 bases and J lost 7 bases. CDR3 coding DNA: TGTGCCAGTCTCCGGACAGGGGAGAGTGGCTACACCTTC. Translating gives CASLRTGESGYTF.

The chain links TRBV10-3 to TRBJ1-1, with D uncertain. This CDR3 region has 15 residues. V was pared by 6 bases and J by 1 base, with 15 bases between. Germline values: CDR1 ENHRY, CDR2 SYGVKD. The CDR3 DNA reads TGTGCCATCAGCGTAACCCGAGCGGGGAACACTGAAGCTTTCTTT. Protein product: CAISVTRAGNTEAFF.

This clone was counted only a few times. V gene TRBV29-1 combines with J gene TRBJ1-2; the D is unclear. CDR1 and CDR2 (germline): SQVTM, ANQGSEA. Trimming left V 1 base short and J 3 bases short, with 9 bases between. The CDR3 is 13 amino acids. The CDR3 protein is CSVEGAKYYGYTF. The CDR3 DNA reads as TGCAGCGTTGAAGGAGCTAAATACTATGGCTACACCTTC.

V gene TRBV19 combines with J gene TRBJ1-3; D gene uncertain. The germline V gene encodes CDR1 LNHDA and CDR2 SQIVND (reference sequence). The CDR3 is made up of 14 amino acids. Trimming stripped 5 bases from V and 0 bases from J, with 8 bases between. The CDR3 here is CASSPRDSGNTIYF. The DNA for the CDR3 is TGTGCCAGTAGTCCTCGAGACTCTGGAAACACCATATATTTT.

The gene calls are TRBV4-2 and TRBJ2-7, with D maybe TRBD2 (5 bases). Germline loops: CDR1 LGHNA, CDR2 YNFKEQ. The CDR3 has 13 amino acids. Trimming removed 2 bases at V and 3 bases at J, with 8 bases between. The CDR3, as DNA: TGTGCCAGCAGCCAACCGGGGAACTACGAGCAGTACTTC. Protein product: CASSQPGNYEQYF.

The chain carries TRBV20-1 and TRBJ2-5; D uncertain. The CDR3 spans 14 residues. From germline, CDR1 is DFQATT and CDR2 SNEGSKA (reference sequence). V lost 3 bases and J 4 bases, leaving 15 bases between the germline ends. CDR3 sequence: CSASSNVIGETQYF. The CDR3 DNA sequence: TGCAGTGCTAGTTCGAATGTAATCGGAGAGACCCAGTACTTC.

The CDR3: CSVVGTGHGYTF. CDR3 bases: TGCAGCGTTGTGGGGACAGGCCATGGCTACACCTTC. The J gene is TRBJ1-2, the V gene TRBV29-1, with TRBD1 matching over 8 bases. V was pared by 4 bases and J by 6 bases, with 4 bases of the junction left unmatched. The CDR3 consists of 12 residues. Germline-derived CDR1 and CDR2 are SQVTM and ANQGSEA. The variable domain in full, with the rest retrieved from reference TRBV29-1 and TRBJ1-2, is SAVISQKPSRDICQRGTSLTIQCQVDSQVTMMFWYRQQPGQSLTLIATANQGSEATYESGFVIDKFPISRPNLTFSTLTVSNMSPEDSSIYLCSVVGTGHGYTFGSGTRLTVV.

The chain combines TRBV12-3 or TRBV12-4 with TRBJ1-1; tentative D call: TRBD1 (5 bases). V lost 2 bases and J lost 10, with 8 bases in between. This CDR3 contains 11 residues. The CDR3 DNA is TGTGCCAGCAGTTTACAGGGTGGAGCTTTCTTT. Residues: CASSLQGGAFF.

The rearrangement joins TRBV30 to TRBJ1-2, with D possibly TRBD1 on 5 matching bases. Germline V gives CDR1 GTSNPN, CDR2 SVGIG (reference sequence). V lost 4 bases and J 6 bases, leaving 15 bases between the germline ends. This CDR3 is built from 13 residues. The chain's CDR3 is CAWTAGGVDGYTF. The CDR3 DNA reads TGTGCCTGGACGGCGGGGGGGGTAGATGGCTACACCTTC.

The V gene is TRBV24-1, the J gene TRBJ2-3, with TRBD1 matching over 12 bases. The CDR3 is 14 residues long. The germline CDR1 and CDR2 sequences are KGHDR and SFDVKD. After removal of 9 bases from V and 6 bases from J, the junction contained 6 bases not matched to a gene. CDR3 nucleotides: TGTGCCACCGGGGGACAGGGGGCGGGCGATACGCAGTATTTT. This codes for CATGGQGAGDTQYF.

The rearrangement joins TRBV9 to TRBJ1-5; D may be TRBD1 (5 bases). Deletions cut 3 bases from V and 1 base from J, with 8 bases between. Germline assignment: CDR1 SGDLS and CDR2 YYNGEE. The CDR3 runs to 14 residues. This CDR3 is CASSAGQSNQPQHF. CDR3 DNA: TGTGCCAGCAGCGCCGGACAAAGCAATCAGCCCCAGCATTTT.

The V gene is TRBV7-9, the J gene TRBJ2-7; possible D gene TRBD1, 6 bases. There are 14 residues in the CDR3. Germline assignment: CDR1 SEHNR and CDR2 FQNEAQ (reference sequence). Trimming took 7 bases from V and 2 from J, leaving 15 bases between them. CDR3 in amino acids: CASTRDRITYEQYF. CDR3 sequence (DNA): TGTGCCAGCACCCGAGACAGGATCACCTACGAGCAGTACTTC. Variable domain in full (rest from reference TRBV7-9 and TRBJ2-7): DTGVSQNPRHKITKRGQNVTFRCDPISEHNRLYWYRQTLGQGPEFLTYFQNEAQLEKSRLLSDRFSAERPKGSFSTLEIQRTEQGDSAMYLCASTRDRITYEQYFGPGTRLTVT.

This clone appeared once. V is TRBV4-1 and J is TRBJ2-3, with TRBD2 matching over 9 bases. CDR1 is MGHRA, CDR2 YSYEKL, per germline. Trimming removed 1 base from V and 1 base from J; junction bases left unmatched: 9. The CDR3 is 18 amino acids. CDR3 loop: CASSQAAGGPYGTDTQYF. The CDR3 DNA follows: TGCGCCAGCAGCCAAGCGGCGGGGGGGCCGTACGGCACAGATACGCAGTATTTT.

This chain connects TRBV2 to TRBJ2-3; TRBD2 agrees at 8 bases. The V gene end was trimmed by 3 bases and the J gene end by 2 bases; junction bases not matched to a gene: 4. This CDR3 comprises 15 residues. Per germline, CDR1 SNHLY and CDR2 FYNNEI. CDR3 amino acids: CASSDTSGFTDTQYF. The CDR3 nucleotides read TGTGCCAGCAGTGATACTAGCGGCTTCACAGATACGCAGTATTTT.

This clone occurred once. The V and J genes are TRBV7-8 and TRBJ1-5; D unresolved. The CDR3 runs to 14 residues. Germline V CDR1 and CDR2: SGHVS, FQNEAQ. V lost 1 base, J lost 7 bases, and 11 bases lay in between. The DNA for the CDR3 is TGTGCCAGCAGCTTAGTTAGTGGGCAGCAGCCCCAGCATTTT. This sequence encodes CASSLVSGQQPQHF. Drawing the rest from reference TRBV7-8 and TRBJ1-5, the complete variable domain is GAGVSQSPRYKVAKRGQDVALRCDPISGHVSLFWYQQALGQGPEFLTYFQNEAQLDKSGLPSDRFFAERPEGSVSTLKIQRTQQEDSAVYLCASSLVSGQQPQHFGDGTRLSIL.

The CDR3 reads CASSLVQGLSTEAFF. The CDR3, as DNA: TGTGCCAGCAGCTTAGTTCAGGGACTGAGCACTGAAGCTTTCTTT. V and J are TRBV11-2 and TRBJ1-1; D may be TRBD1 (5 bases). V was pared by 1 base and J by 4 bases, with 13 bases between. Germline CDR1 is SGHAT and CDR2 is FQNNGV. CDR3 length equals 15 residues. The full variable domain, with the rest looked up from reference TRBV11-2 and TRBJ1-1, is EAGVAQSPRYKIIEKRQSVAFWCNPISGHATLYWYQQILGQGPKLLIQFQNNGVVDDSQLPKDRFSAERLKGVDSTLKIQPAKLEDSAVYLCASSLVQGLSTEAFFGQGTRLTVV.

The CDR3 coding sequence is TGTGCCAGCTCCACAAACTCTGGAAACACCATATATTTT. Translating gives CASSTNSGNTIYF. The rearrangement joins TRBV18 to TRBJ1-3; D gene unclear. CDR1 is KGHSH and CDR2 is LQKENI in the germline V gene. Trimming took off 6 bases at V and 0 bases at J, with 6 bases between the two ends. The CDR3 is 13 amino acids.

This clone was seen more than once but under ten times. This chain joins TRBV19 and TRBJ1-2, with D hard to call. Germline CDR1 reads LNHDA; CDR2 reads SQIVND (reference sequence). Trimming stripped 11 bases from V and 7 bases from J, with 11 bases between. The CDR3 covers 10 residues. The CDR3 DNA reads TGTGCCGCAGGTATGAGTGGCTACACCTTC. This translates into CAAGMSGYTF.